This T cell receptor (beta chain) was retrieved from a study of PD-L1 blockade in urothelial cancer. Across the study: Atezolizumab therapy began for patients at some point between 2013 and 2015, dosed at 1,200 mg intravenously every 3 weeks. A median approximately 140,000 T cells were found in blood samples.

Time point specified: peripheral blood 6 weeks after treatment start. Pretreatment and on-treatment blood mononuclear cell samples were taken, totaling between 1 and 8 time points per patient. This clone appeared a single time. This CDR3 contains 14 residues. Germline V gives CDR1 MNHEY, CDR2 SMNVEV (reference sequence). V dropped 2 bases and J dropped 4 bases, with 12 bases sitting between them. Assay used: immunoSEQ multiplex PCR; TCRdb lists only in-frame clones, some missing. The sample has tens of thousands of clones, roughly nine tenths seen once. Sequenced here: PBMCs, sampled around atezolizumab (anti-PD-L1) treatment. V usage is TRBV27 and J usage is TRBJ2-7; a weak D match, TRBD1 (5 bases). The clonotype comes from a man between 65 and 85 years old with urothelial cancer. In DNA, the CDR3 is TGTGCCAGCAGTTTAGTTCAGGGCCGGTACGAGCAGTACTTC. Protein product: CASSLVQGRYEQYF.